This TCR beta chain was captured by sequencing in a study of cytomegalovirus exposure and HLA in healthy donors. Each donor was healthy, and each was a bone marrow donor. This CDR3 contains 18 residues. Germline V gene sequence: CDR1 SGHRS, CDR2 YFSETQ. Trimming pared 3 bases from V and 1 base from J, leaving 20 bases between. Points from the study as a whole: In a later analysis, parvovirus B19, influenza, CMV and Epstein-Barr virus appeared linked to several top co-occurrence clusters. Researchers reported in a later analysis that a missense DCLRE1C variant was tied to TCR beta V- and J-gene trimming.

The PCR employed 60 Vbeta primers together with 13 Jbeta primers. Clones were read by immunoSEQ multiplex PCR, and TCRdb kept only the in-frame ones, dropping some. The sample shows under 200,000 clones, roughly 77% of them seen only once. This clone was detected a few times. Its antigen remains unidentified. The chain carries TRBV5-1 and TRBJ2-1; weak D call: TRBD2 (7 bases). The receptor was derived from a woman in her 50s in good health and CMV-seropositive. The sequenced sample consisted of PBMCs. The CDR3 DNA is TGCGCCAGCAGCTCCCTGGAGGGGGGGGTAAAATCCTACAATGAGCAGTTCTTC. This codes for CASSSLEGGVKSYNEQFF.